One sample yielded the 28 T cell receptor beta chains listed below, sequenced in a study of T cell changes during pregnancy in multiple sclerosis (dated by TCRdb to about 2019). The library was obtained by the immunoSEQ multiplex PCR assay. What TCRdb holds here is the immuneACCESS table cut down to in-frame rearrangements. Part of the clones is not present; checked against another copy, under half of the missing clones reflect an unresolved V gene, and the others are unexplained. Recorded for this sample are 35,000 or so clones; under 95% of them occurred a single time. The leading ten clones occupy around 4.3% of the sample. The material sequenced was peripheral blood, taken in the second trimester of pregnancy. All receptors derive from a female donor in good health, enrolled as a control in a pregnancy study.

This clone has a handful of counts. V is TRBV11-3 and J is TRBJ2-1; D is undetermined. The germline V gene has CDR1 SGHNT and CDR2 YENEEA. Trimming took off 5 bases at V and 8 bases at J, with 10 bases between the two ends. This CDR3 comprises 12 residues. The CDR3: CASSETRYEQFF. CDR3 DNA: TGTGCCAGCAGCGAAACAAGATATGAGCAGTTCTTC.

The chain employs TRBV19 and TRBJ2-2, with 8 bases aligning to TRBD1. The CDR3 extends over 14 amino acids. With V trimmed by 7 bases and J by 4 bases, 5 bases remained unmatched. The germline gives CDR1 LNHDA, CDR2 SQIVND (reference sequence). CDR3 amino acids: CASTQGAGTGELFF. The CDR3 nucleotides read TGTGCCAGTACCCAGGGGGCCGGCACCGGGGAGCTGTTTTTT.

The chain recombines TRBV7-3 with TRBJ1-2; D gene unclear. Looked up from germline, CDR1 is SGHTA and CDR2 is FQGTGA. The CDR3 extends over 12 amino acids. V was clipped by 2 bases and J by 7 bases, with 8 bases between them. This chain's CDR3 is CASSLGESGYTF. As DNA, the CDR3 is TGTGCCAGCAGCTTAGGGGAGAGTGGCTACACCTTC.

The chain joins TRBV2 to TRBJ2-2, with 12 bases identical to TRBD2. J lost 3 bases, V lost 4 bases, and 0 bases had no gene match. Germline-derived CDR1 and CDR2 are SNHLY and FYNNEI. The CDR3 extends over 15 amino acids. CDR3 protein: CASSGLAGDTGELFF. The CDR3 nucleotides are TGTGCCAGCAGTGGACTAGCGGGAGACACCGGGGAGCTGTTTTTT.

CDR3 residues: CASSQRQGINYGYTF. The CDR3 nucleotides read TGTGCCAGTAGTCAGAGACAGGGGATAAACTATGGCTACACCTTC. The chain joins TRBV19 to TRBJ1-2, with 8 bases that match TRBD1. The CDR3 length is 15 residues. Unmatched junction bases numbered 7, after V lost 5 bases and J lost 2 bases. In germline, CDR1 is LNHDA, CDR2 SQIVND (reference sequence).

The chain couples TRBV7-6 to TRBJ2-7, with D possibly TRBD1 on 5 matching bases. CDR3 length equals 14 residues. Germline CDR1 and CDR2: SGHVS and FNYEAQ. With 5 bases removed from V and 2 bases from J, the gap between germline ends came to 13 bases. CDR3 nucleotides: TGTGCCAGCAGCCCGGGTAACAGGCCCTACGAGCAGTACTTC. Protein sequence: CASSPGNRPYEQYF.

V usage is TRBV9 and J usage is TRBJ1-2, with TRBD1 matching 8 bases. This CDR3 has 14 amino acids. The ends lost 4 bases at V and 4 bases at J; junction bases unmatched: 6. Germline-derived CDR1 and CDR2 are SGDLS and YYNGEE. DNA of the CDR3: TGTGCCAGCAGCCCCGCCGGGACAGGCTATGGCTACACCTTC. Its protein is CASSPAGTGYGYTF.

CDR3 protein: CASRRTRTNTEAFF. The CDR3 DNA sequence: TGTGCCAGCAGACGGACACGGACAAACACTGAAGCTTTCTTT. V and J are TRBV7-2 and TRBJ1-1, with a weak D call TRBD1 (5 bases). Trimming removed 6 bases from V and 2 bases from J, with 13 bases in between. The germline V gene encodes CDR1 SGHTA and CDR2 FQGNSA. The CDR3 is 14 residues long.

This clone was seen once. DNA for the CDR3: TGTGCCAGCAGCTTAGGGGGAGAAGATGGCTACACCTTC. Translated: CASSLGGEDGYTF. This rearrangement joins TRBV7-6 to TRBJ1-2, with no clear D. This CDR3 has 13 amino acids. The V and J ends lost 1 base and 6 bases respectively, with 9 bases between them. Germline CDR1 and CDR2: SGHVS and FNYEAQ.

The chain carries TRBV7-2 and TRBJ2-7; tentatively, D is TRBD2 (6 bases). CDR1 is SGHTA, CDR2 FQGNSA, per germline. V was shortened by 1 base and J by 4 bases, with 14 bases between the two germline ends. The CDR3 has 15 amino acids. The CDR3: CASSLGSAGGYEQYF. DNA of the CDR3: TGTGCCAGCAGCTTAGGGTCGGCAGGAGGGTACGAGCAGTACTTC.

The chain couples TRBV7-3 to TRBJ2-3, with 10 positions matching TRBD2. Trimming cost V 5 bases and J 0 bases; bases outside gene matches: 5. The length of the CDR3 is 16 residues. From germline, CDR1 is SGHTA and CDR2 FQGTGA. CDR3 amino acids: CASSALAGRSTDTQYF. CDR3 bases: TGTGCCAGCAGCGCACTAGCGGGGAGAAGCACAGATACGCAGTATTTT.

The chain employs TRBV4-2 and TRBJ2-3; a weak D match, TRBD2 (7 bases). CDR1 is LGHNA, CDR2 YNFKEQ, per germline. Between the trimmed V and J ends, which lost 0 bases and 2 bases, there was a span of 12 bases. The length of the CDR3 is 16 residues. CDR3 in amino acids: CASSQEERGHTDTQYF. The CDR3 DNA reads TGTGCCAGCAGCCAAGAAGAGCGGGGACACACAGATACGCAGTATTTT.

The J gene is TRBJ1-6, the V gene TRBV6-1; possibly TRBD1 for D (5 bases). Trimming took off 7 bases at V and 8 bases at J, with 18 bases between the two ends. CDR3 length equals 15 residues. Germline CDR1 and CDR2: MNHNS and SASEGT. CDR3 in amino acids: CASTTGGVLHSPLHF. CDR3 DNA sequence: TGTGCCAGCACTACCGGGGGGGTTTTGCATTCACCCCTCCACTTT.

This chain uses TRBV28 with TRBJ2-1; no definite D call. V was shortened by 7 bases and J by 0 bases, with 13 bases between the two germline ends. The CDR3 spans 15 residues. Germline V lookup: CDR1 MDHEN, CDR2 SYDVKM. CDR3 in amino acids: CASTISVSSYNEQFF. Written as DNA, the CDR3 is TGTGCCAGCACAATATCCGTGAGCTCCTACAATGAGCAGTTCTTC. The complete variable domain, with remaining parts taken from reference TRBV28 and TRBJ2-1, reads DVKVTQSSRYLVKRTGEKVFLECVQDMDHENMFWYRQDPGLGLRLIYFSYDVKMKEKGDIPEGYSVSREKKERFSLILESASTNQTSMYLCASTISVSSYNEQFFGPGTRLTVL.

This clone showed up just once. CDR3 loop: CASSSEGAYEQYF. The CDR3 nucleotides read TGTGCCAGCAGTTCAGAGGGGGCTTACGAGCAGTACTTC. The chain has TRBV6-6 and TRBJ2-7, with 7 bases matching TRBD1. The V gene's germline CDR1 is MNHNY and CDR2 SVGAGI (reference sequence). The CDR3 is 13 amino acids. Unmatched junction bases numbered 4, after V lost 4 bases and J lost 4 bases.

This chain joins TRBV20-1 and TRBJ1-1; D is uncertain. V was shortened by 5 bases and J by 1 base, with 5 bases between the two germline ends. The germline gives CDR1 DFQATT, CDR2 SNEGSKA (reference sequence). The CDR3 consists of 11 residues. In nucleotides, the CDR3 is TGCAGTGCTCCGTGGAACACTGAAGCTTTCTTT. Translating it yields CSAPWNTEAFF.

This chain joins TRBV6-6 and TRBJ2-7, with a tentative D call TRBD2 (6 bases). Germline CDR1 is MNHNY and CDR2 is SVGAGI (reference sequence). V was pared by 2 bases and J by 0 bases, with 11 bases between. The CDR3 has 15 amino acids. The DNA for the CDR3 is TGTGCCAGCAGTTACCGAGTTAGCGGCTCCTACGAGCAGTACTTC. Translating it yields CASSYRVSGSYEQYF.

The chain couples TRBV18 to TRBJ1-5; 8 nucleotides agree with TRBD1. The CDR3 has 16 residues. CDR1 and CDR2 from the germline V gene are KGHSH and LQKENI. The junction had 9 bases not matched to a gene; V was cut back by 4 bases and J by 4 bases. The CDR3 is CASSQRTGSGNQPQHF. The DNA for the CDR3 is TGTGCCAGCTCACAGCGGACAGGGAGCGGTAATCAGCCCCAGCATTTT.

This chain joins TRBV2 and TRBJ2-4; 8 bases agree with TRBD2. V shed 4 bases, J shed 0 bases, and the junction held 5 bases outside the gene matches. This CDR3 has 16 residues. CDR1 is SNHLY and CDR2 is FYNNEI in the germline V gene. CDR3 DNA sequence: TGTGCCAGCAGTGTCATAGCGGGACTAGCCAAAAACATTCAGTACTTC. It yields the protein CASSVIAGLAKNIQYF.

This clone appeared a single time. The gene calls are TRBV5-4 and TRBJ2-7, with 7 bases aligning to TRBD1. The J segment lost 2 bases and the V segment lost 0 bases, leaving 8 bases of the junction unmatched. Germline CDR1 SGHNT, CDR2 YYREEE (reference sequence). The CDR3 totals 16 residues. The CDR3 bases are TGTGCCAGCAGCTTGGCGACAGGGTACGGGACCTACGAGCAGTACTTC. Translated: CASSLATGYGTYEQYF.

This rearrangement joins TRBV6-1 to TRBJ2-3, with TRBD1 as a possible D gene (6 bases). The CDR3 contains 15 residues. Germline CDR1 MNHNS, CDR2 SASEGT. The germline V and J ends were trimmed by 5 bases and 3 bases, with 15 bases remaining between them. The CDR3 loop is CASSSRTGRTDTQYF. In DNA form, the CDR3 reads TGTGCCAGCAGTTCCCGCACAGGGAGAACAGATACGCAGTATTTT.

The chain combines TRBV6-6 with TRBJ1-1; maybe TRBD1 (5 bases). CDR3 size: 13 residues. V was trimmed by 7 bases and J by 3 bases, leaving 12 bases between them. Germline-derived CDR1 and CDR2 are MNHNY and SVGAGI (reference sequence). The CDR3 DNA is TGTGCCAGCACCCACGGGGGGTACACTGAAGCTTTCTTT. Translation gives CASTHGGYTEAFF.

The chain recombines TRBV2 with TRBJ2-1; 9 bases are shared with TRBD2. Germline assignment: CDR1 SNHLY and CDR2 FYNNEI. The ends lost 2 bases at V and 2 bases at J; junction bases unmatched: 4. There are 16 residues in the CDR3. In nucleotides, the CDR3 is TGTGCCAGCAGTGAAAGAAGCGGGGGGCCCTACAATGAGCAGTTCTTC. This sequence encodes CASSERSGGPYNEQFF.

Points on this clone: In the same sample, other DNA sequences code for this CDR3. The genes are TRBV25-1 and TRBJ1-1; D is unclear. CDR1 and CDR2 (germline): MGHDK, SYGVNS. This CDR3 is 14 amino acids long. Trimming left V 7 bases short and J 1 base short, with 13 bases between. The CDR3 DNA reads TGTGCCAGCATGGGCGAGACAAGGAACACTGAAGCTTTCTTT. It yields the protein CASMGETRNTEAFF.

This chain connects TRBV19 to TRBJ1-1, with 12 bases that match TRBD1. This CDR3 spans 16 amino acids. After removal of 5 bases from V and 4 bases from J, the junction contained 8 bases not matched to a gene. Germline V gene sequence: CDR1 LNHDA, CDR2 SQIVND (reference sequence). CDR3 residues: CASSLGQGAIGTEAFF. The DNA for the CDR3 is TGTGCCAGTAGTCTGGGACAGGGGGCTATAGGCACTGAAGCTTTCTTT.

The rearrangement joins TRBV7-2 to TRBJ1-3; the D is unclear. Trimming removed 3 bases from V and 4 bases from J, with 10 bases in between. The CDR3 consists of 14 residues. The germline V gene has CDR1 SGHTA and CDR2 FQGNSA. In DNA, the CDR3 is TGTGCCAGCAGCTTTCTAGAATCAGGAAACACCATATATTTT. This gives the protein CASSFLESGNTIYF.

The chain employs TRBV27 and TRBJ2-3; no definite D call. The CDR3 runs 15 residues. Deletions cut 3 bases from V and 2 bases from J, with 12 bases between. Germline V CDR1 and CDR2: MNHEY, SMNVEV (reference sequence). The CDR3 DNA is TGTGCCAGCAGTTTTCTCAGTGCTGACACAGATACGCAGTATTTT. This gives the protein CASSFLSADTDTQYF.

The rearrangement joins TRBV29-1 to TRBJ2-5; D might be TRBD1 (6 bases). The V gene lost 7 bases and the J gene lost 5 bases, with 11 bases spanning the gap. The length of the CDR3 is 11 residues. Germline CDR1 SQVTM, CDR2 ANQGSEA. The DNA of the CDR3 is TGCAGCGGGGACAATGAGGAGACCCAGTACTTC. Its protein is CSGDNEETQYF.